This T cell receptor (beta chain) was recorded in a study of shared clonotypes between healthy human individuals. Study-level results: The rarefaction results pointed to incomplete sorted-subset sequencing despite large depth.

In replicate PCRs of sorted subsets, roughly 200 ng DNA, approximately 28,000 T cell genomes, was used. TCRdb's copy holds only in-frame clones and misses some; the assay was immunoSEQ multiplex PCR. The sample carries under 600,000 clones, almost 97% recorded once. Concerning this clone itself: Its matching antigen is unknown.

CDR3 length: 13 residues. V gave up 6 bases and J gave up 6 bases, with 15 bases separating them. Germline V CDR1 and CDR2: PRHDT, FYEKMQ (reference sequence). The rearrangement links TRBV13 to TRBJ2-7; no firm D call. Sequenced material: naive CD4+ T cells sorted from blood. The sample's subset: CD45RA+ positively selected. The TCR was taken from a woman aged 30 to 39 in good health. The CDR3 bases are TGTGCCAGCAGTTTCGACGTAATGGGCGAGCAGTACTTC. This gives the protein CASSFDVMGEQYF.